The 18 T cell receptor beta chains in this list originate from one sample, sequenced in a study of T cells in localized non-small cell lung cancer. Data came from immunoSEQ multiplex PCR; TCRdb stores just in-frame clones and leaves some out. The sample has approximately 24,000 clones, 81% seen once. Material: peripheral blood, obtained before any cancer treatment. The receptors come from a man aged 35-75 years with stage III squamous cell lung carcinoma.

CDR3 residues: CASSHITTGSYNEQFF. In nucleotides, the CDR3 is TGTGCCAGCAGCCATATTACGACAGGGTCTTACAATGAGCAGTTCTTC. This chain joins TRBV5-6 and TRBJ2-1, with 7 nucleotides matching TRBD1. This CDR3 is built from 16 residues. V lost 4 bases to trimming and J lost 4 bases; unmatched junction nucleotides: 11. Looked up from germline, CDR1 is SGHDT and CDR2 is YYEEEE.

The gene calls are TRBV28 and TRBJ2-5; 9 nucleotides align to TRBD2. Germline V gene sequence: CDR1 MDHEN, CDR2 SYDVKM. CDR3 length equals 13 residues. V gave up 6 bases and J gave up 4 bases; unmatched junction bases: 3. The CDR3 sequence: CASSWTSAETQYF. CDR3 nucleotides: TGTGCCAGCAGCTGGACTAGCGCAGAGACCCAGTACTTC.

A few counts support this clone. The CDR3 reads CASSLALGLEQFF. DNA of the CDR3: TGTGCCAGCAGCTTAGCGCTAGGCCTTGAGCAGTTCTTC. The V and J genes are TRBV7-9 and TRBJ2-1, with D uncertain. Trimming shortened V by 0 bases and J by 9 bases, and 9 bases separated the two germline ends. CDR1 is SEHNR and CDR2 is FQNEAQ in the germline V gene (reference sequence). This CDR3 has 13 residues.

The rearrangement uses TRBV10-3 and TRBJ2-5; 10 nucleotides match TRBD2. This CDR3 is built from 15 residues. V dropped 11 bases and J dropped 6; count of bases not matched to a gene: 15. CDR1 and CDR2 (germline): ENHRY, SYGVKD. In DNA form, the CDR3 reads TGTGCCTCAGGCGGGGAGCGGGGGGGGGAAAAGACCCAGTACTTC. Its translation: CASGGERGGEKTQYF.

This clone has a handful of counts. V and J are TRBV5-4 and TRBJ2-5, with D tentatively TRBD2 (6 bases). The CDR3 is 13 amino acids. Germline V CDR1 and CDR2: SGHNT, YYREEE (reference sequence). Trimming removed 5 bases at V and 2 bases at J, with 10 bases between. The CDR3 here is CASRYRGQETQYF. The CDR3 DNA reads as TGTGCCAGCAGATACCGGGGGCAAGAGACCCAGTACTTC.

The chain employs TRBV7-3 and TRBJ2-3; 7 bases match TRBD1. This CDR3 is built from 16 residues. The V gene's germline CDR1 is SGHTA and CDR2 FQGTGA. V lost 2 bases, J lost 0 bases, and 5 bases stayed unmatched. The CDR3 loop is CASSLGQARSTDTQYF. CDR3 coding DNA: TGTGCCAGCAGCTTAGGACAGGCCCGAAGCACAGATACGCAGTATTTT.

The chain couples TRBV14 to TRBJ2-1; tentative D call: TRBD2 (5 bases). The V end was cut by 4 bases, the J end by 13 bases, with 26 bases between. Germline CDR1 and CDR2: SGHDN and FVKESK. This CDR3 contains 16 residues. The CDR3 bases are TGTGCCAGCAGCCCCGCTCCCCCCAGTGGAGGTGGTAGACAGTTCTTC. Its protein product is CASSPAPPSGGGRQFF.

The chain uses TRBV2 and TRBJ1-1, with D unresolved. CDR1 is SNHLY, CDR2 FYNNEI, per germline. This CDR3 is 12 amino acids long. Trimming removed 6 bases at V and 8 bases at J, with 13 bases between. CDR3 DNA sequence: TGTGCCAGCAGCCAGGCGCAACTAGAAGCTTTCTTT. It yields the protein CASSQAQLEAFF.

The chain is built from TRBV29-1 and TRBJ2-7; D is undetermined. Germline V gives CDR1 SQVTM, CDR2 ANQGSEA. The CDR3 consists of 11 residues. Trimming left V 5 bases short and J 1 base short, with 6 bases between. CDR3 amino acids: CSVWSSYEQYF. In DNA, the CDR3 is TGCAGCGTTTGGTCATCCTACGAGCAGTACTTC.

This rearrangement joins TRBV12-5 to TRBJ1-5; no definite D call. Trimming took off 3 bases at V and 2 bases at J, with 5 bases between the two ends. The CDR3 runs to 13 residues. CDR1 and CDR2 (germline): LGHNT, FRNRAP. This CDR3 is CASGLWGNQPQHF. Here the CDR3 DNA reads TGTGCTAGTGGTTTATGGGGCAATCAGCCCCAGCATTTT.

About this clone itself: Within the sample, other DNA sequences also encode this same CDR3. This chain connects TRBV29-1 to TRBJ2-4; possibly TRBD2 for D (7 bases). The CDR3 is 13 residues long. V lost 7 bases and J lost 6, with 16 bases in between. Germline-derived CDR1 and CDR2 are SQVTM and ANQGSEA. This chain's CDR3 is CSAGRGGGNIQYF. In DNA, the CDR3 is TGCAGCGCCGGGCGAGGGGGGGGAAACATTCAGTACTTC. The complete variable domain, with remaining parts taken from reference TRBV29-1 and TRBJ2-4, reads SAVISQKPSRDICQRGTSLTIQCQVDSQVTMMFWYRQQPGQSLTLIATANQGSEATYESGFVIDKFPISRPNLTFSTLTVSNMSPEDSSIYLCSAGRGGGNIQYFGAGTRLSVL.

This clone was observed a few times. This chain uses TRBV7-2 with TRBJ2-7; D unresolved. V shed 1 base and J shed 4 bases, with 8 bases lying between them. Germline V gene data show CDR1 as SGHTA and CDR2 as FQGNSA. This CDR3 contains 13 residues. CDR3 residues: CASSLGVQYEQYV. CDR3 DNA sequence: TGTGCCAGCAGCTTAGGAGTACAGTACGAGCAGTACGTC.

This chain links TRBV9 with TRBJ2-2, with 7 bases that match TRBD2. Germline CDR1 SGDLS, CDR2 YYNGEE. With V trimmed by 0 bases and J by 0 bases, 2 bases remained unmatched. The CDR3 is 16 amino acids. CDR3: CASSVAGGTNTGELFF. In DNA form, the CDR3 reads TGTGCCAGCAGCGTAGCGGGGGGTACGAACACCGGGGAGCTGTTTTTT.

The DNA of the CDR3 is TGCAGCGTTGAGTCAGGGCGGGTCACCGGGGAGCTGTTTTTT. Amino acids: CSVESGRVTGELFF. The chain carries TRBV29-1 and TRBJ2-2, with D perhaps given as TRBD1 or TRBD2 (5 bases each). Trimming left V 3 bases short and J 4 bases short, with 12 bases between. The germline CDR1 and CDR2 sequences are SQVTM and ANQGSEA. The CDR3 is made up of 14 amino acids.

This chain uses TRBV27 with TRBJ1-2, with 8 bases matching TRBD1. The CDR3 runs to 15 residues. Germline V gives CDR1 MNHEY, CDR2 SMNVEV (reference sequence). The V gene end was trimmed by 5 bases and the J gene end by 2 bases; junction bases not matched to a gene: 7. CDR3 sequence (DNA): TGTGCCAGCAGTAGACAGGGGCCCACCAACTATGGCTACACCTTC. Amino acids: CASSRQGPTNYGYTF.

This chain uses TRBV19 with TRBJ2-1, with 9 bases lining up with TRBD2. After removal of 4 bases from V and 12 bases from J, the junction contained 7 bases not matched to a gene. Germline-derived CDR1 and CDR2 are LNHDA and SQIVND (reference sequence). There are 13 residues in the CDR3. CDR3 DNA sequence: TGTGCCAGTAGTAGAGGCGGGGGGGTGGTGCAGTTCTTC. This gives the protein CASSRGGGVVQFF.

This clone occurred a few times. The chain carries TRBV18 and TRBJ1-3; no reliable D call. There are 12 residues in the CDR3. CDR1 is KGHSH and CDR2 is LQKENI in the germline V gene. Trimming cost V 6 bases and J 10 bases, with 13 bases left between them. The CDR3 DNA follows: TGTGCCAGCTCCAACCGCGGGGATACCATATATTTT. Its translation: CASSNRGDTIYF.

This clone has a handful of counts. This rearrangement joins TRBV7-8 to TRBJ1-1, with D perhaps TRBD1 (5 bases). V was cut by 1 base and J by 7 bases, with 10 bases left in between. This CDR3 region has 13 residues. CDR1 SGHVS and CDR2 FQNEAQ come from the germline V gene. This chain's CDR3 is CASSLEQAREAFF. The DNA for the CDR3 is TGTGCCAGCAGCTTAGAACAGGCGCGTGAAGCTTTCTTT.